This T cell receptor beta chain is drawn from a study of shared clonotypes between healthy human individuals. Study in general: Every donor yielded three CD4 naive, three CD4 memory, two CD8 naive and one CD8 memory plate. Broader study findings: Only blood was sampled; tissue repertoires likely differ. Depth of sequencing was expected to influence donor clonotype sharing.

There are 14 residues in the CDR3. Germline V gene data show CDR1 as MNHEY and CDR2 as SMNVEV (reference sequence). Trimming pared 6 bases from V and 2 bases from J, leaving 14 bases between. The data were produced by immunoSEQ multiplex PCR, yet TCRdb's version contains in-frame clones alone and is incomplete. The sample includes over a million clones, approximately 98.5% of them seen just once. A remark on this clone: Its antigen is still unknown.

Every donor was a Caucasian adult from Nashville, Tennessee. The chain combines TRBV27 with TRBJ2-7; D not certain. The receptor comes from a man under 40 in good health. The sample consisted of naive CD4+ T cells sorted from blood. Subset: CD45RA+ positively selected. The CDR3 DNA reads TGTGCCAGCAGGCGGCTAGAACAAACCTACGAGCAGTACTTC. Encoded protein: CASRRLEQTYEQYF.